The 15 T cell receptor beta chains listed next were all sequenced from one sample in a study of control samples from healthy donors and cancer patients. Measured with immunoSEQ multiplex PCR; TCRdb has only the in-frame clones, and not every one. The data show 150,000 to 200,000 clones, with 90% seen just once and 1.2% to 1.5% held by the top ten. Sequences were obtained from blood. These receptors all come from a woman aged 50 to 65 in good health.

The chain carries TRBV20-1 and TRBJ2-7, with unresolved D. This CDR3 region has 11 residues. V was trimmed by 3 bases and J by 2 bases, leaving 5 bases between them. CDR1 and CDR2 from the germline V gene are DFQATT and SNEGSKA (reference sequence). In DNA form, the CDR3 reads TGCAGTGCTAGTAAAGCCTACGAGCAGTACTTC. It specifies CSASKAYEQYF.

The chain recombines TRBV27 with TRBJ2-1; 8 bases align to TRBD1. The CDR3 has 14 amino acids. After removal of 4 bases from V and 7 bases from J, the junction contained 6 bases not matched to a gene. The germline V gene encodes CDR1 MNHEY and CDR2 SMNVEV (reference sequence). DNA for the CDR3: TGTGCCAGCAGTTCCGACAGGGGCGCTAATGAGCAGTTCTTC. As protein: CASSSDRGANEQFF.

Points on this clone: The identical CDR3 is also encoded by other nucleotide sequences in the sample. The chain links TRBV9 to TRBJ1-1; D gene uncertain. The CDR3 runs to 14 residues. Germline values: CDR1 SGDLS, CDR2 YYNGEE. The germline V and J ends were trimmed by 0 bases and 1 base, with 7 bases remaining between them. As DNA, the CDR3 is TGTGCCAGCAGCGTAGGAGAAGCGAACACTGAAGCTTTCTTT. This translates into CASSVGEANTEAFF. The variable domain in full, completed from reference TRBV9 and TRBJ1-1, reads DSGVTQTPKHLITATGQRVTLRCSPRSGDLSVYWYQQSLDQGLQFLIQYYNGEERAKGNILERFSAQQFPDLHSELNLSSLELGDSALYFCASSVGEANTEAFFGQGTRLTVV.

The J gene is TRBJ1-4, the V gene TRBV4-1; D remains ambiguous. CDR1 MGHRA and CDR2 YSYEKL come from the germline V gene. Between the trimmed V and J ends, which lost 3 bases and 2 bases, there was a span of 22 bases. CDR3 size: 19 residues. CDR3 residues: CASSHVGGSGVLTNEKLFF. CDR3 sequence (DNA): TGCGCCAGCAGCCACGTCGGAGGGAGCGGAGTCTTGACTAATGAAAAACTGTTTTTT.

The chain is built from TRBV5-6 and TRBJ2-6, with TRBD2 matching over 8 bases. Germline CDR1 SGHDT, CDR2 YYEEEE. Trimming removed 2 bases from V and 0 bases from J; junction bases left unmatched: 7. This CDR3 has 18 amino acids. This CDR3 reads CASSFYKRGPSGANVLTF. CDR3 coding DNA: TGTGCCAGCAGCTTTTATAAGCGGGGGCCCTCTGGGGCCAACGTCCTGACTTTC. Full variable domain (missing parts from reference TRBV5-6 and TRBJ2-6): DAGVTQSPTHLIKTRGQQVTLRCSPKSGHDTVSWYQQALGQGPQFIFQYYEEEERQRGNFPDRFSGHQFPNYSSELNVNALLLGDSALYLCASSFYKRGPSGANVLTFGAGSRLTVL.

The gene calls are TRBV2 and TRBJ2-7; D is uncertain. The CDR3 covers 12 residues. Germline V gene sequence: CDR1 SNHLY, CDR2 FYNNEI. Trimming took 8 bases from V and 5 from J, leaving 13 bases between them. The CDR3 DNA reads TGTGCCAGCCGGCAGAGGCTGAACGAGCAGTACTTC. Translated, it gives CASRQRLNEQYF.

V usage is TRBV7-9 and J usage is TRBJ2-7; D unclear. Germline CDR1 and CDR2: SEHNR and FQNEAQ (reference sequence). V gave up 5 bases and J gave up 2 bases, with 13 bases separating them. The CDR3 has 14 amino acids. This chain's CDR3 is CASSQGVGPYEQYF. The CDR3 DNA is TGTGCCAGCAGCCAAGGAGTAGGCCCCTACGAGCAGTACTTC.

The chain joins TRBV5-1 to TRBJ2-3; the D is unclear. Trimming took off 4 bases at V and 2 bases at J, with 5 bases between the two ends. The CDR3 extends over 12 amino acids. Germline-derived CDR1 and CDR2 are SGHRS and YFSETQ. The CDR3 DNA sequence: TGCGCCAGCAGCGCGTACACAGATACGCAGTATTTT. Protein product: CASSAYTDTQYF.

The J gene is TRBJ2-1, the V gene TRBV5-5; a weak D match, TRBD2 (5 bases). Germline assignment: CDR1 SGHKS and CDR2 YYEKEE (reference sequence). V lost 2 bases to trimming and J lost 0 bases, with 6 bases between them. The CDR3 covers 14 residues. For the CDR3, the DNA is TGTGCCAGCAGCTTAGGGAGCTCCTACAATGAGCAGTTCTTC. Translated, it gives CASSLGSSYNEQFF.

This clone was detected only a few times. The chain couples TRBV7-9 to TRBJ2-2; D gene uncertain. Germline CDR1 and CDR2: SEHNR and FQNEAQ (reference sequence). Trimming left V 6 bases short and J 2 bases short, with 10 bases between. CDR3 size: 14 residues. In nucleotides, the CDR3 is TGTGCCAGCAGTTTCCCCTTCAACACCGGGGAGCTGTTTTTT. Protein product: CASSFPFNTGELFF. Full variable domain (outside the CDR3, taken from reference TRBV7-9 and TRBJ2-2): DTGVSQNPRHKITKRGQNVTFRCDPISEHNRLYWYRQTLGQGPEFLTYFQNEAQLEKSRLLSDRFSAERPKGSFSTLEIQRTEQGDSAMYLCASSFPFNTGELFFGEGSRLTVL.

The chain combines TRBV18 with TRBJ2-1, with 13 bases aligning to TRBD2. Germline V gene data show CDR1 as KGHSH and CDR2 as LQKENI. V was pared by 5 bases and J by 0 bases, with 4 bases of the junction left unmatched. The CDR3 covers 17 residues. CDR3 region: CASSERTSGSSYNEQFF. CDR3 in DNA: TGTGCCAGCTCAGAACGGACTAGCGGGAGCTCCTACAATGAGCAGTTCTTC.

The chain employs TRBV15 and TRBJ2-5, with 9 positions matching TRBD1. Germline CDR1 LNHNV, CDR2 YYDKDF (reference sequence). V shed 1 base, J shed 3 bases, and the junction held 0 bases outside the gene matches. The CDR3 extends over 14 amino acids. The CDR3 DNA reads TGTGCCACCAGCAGAGGGACAGGGGAAGAGACCCAGTACTTC. This encodes CATSRGTGEETQYF.

The chain couples TRBV5-1 to TRBJ1-1, with D possibly TRBD1 on 6 matching bases. This CDR3 is 14 amino acids long. Trimming removed 3 bases from V and 3 bases from J, with 12 bases in between. Germline CDR1 and CDR2: SGHRS and YFSETQ. The chain's CDR3 is CASSWAGVDTEAFF. The CDR3 DNA reads TGCGCCAGCAGCTGGGCAGGGGTGGACACTGAAGCTTTCTTT.

The rearrangement uses TRBV7-2 and TRBJ1-3; D possibly corresponds to TRBD1 (5 bases). Trimming took 0 bases from V and 3 from J, leaving 9 bases between them. The CDR3 has 15 amino acids. Looked up from germline, CDR1 is SGHTA and CDR2 is FQGNSA. CDR3 DNA sequence: TGTGCCAGCAGCTTAGCTCAGGGAGGTGGAAACACCATATATTTT. This sequence encodes CASSLAQGGGNTIYF. The full variable domain, in which reference TRBV7-2 and TRBJ1-3 provide the parts outside the CDR3, is GAGVSQSPSNKVTEKGKDVELRCDPISGHTALYWYRQSLGQGLEFLIYFQGNSAPDKSGLPSDRFSAERTGGSVSTLTIQRTQQEDSAVYLCASSLAQGGGNTIYFGEGSWLTVV.

The rearrangement joins TRBV28 to TRBJ2-7, with a tentative D call TRBD1 (6 bases). Trimming pared 8 bases from V and 3 bases from J, leaving 17 bases between. CDR1 and CDR2 (germline): MDHEN, SYDVKM. This CDR3 comprises 14 residues. As DNA, the CDR3 is TGTGCCAGCCGACGCAGGGGATCCCTCTACGAGCAGTACTTC. Translating it yields CASRRRGSLYEQYF.